The T cell receptor beta chain described here comes from a study of T-cell memory formation after mild COVID-19. Overall study context: TCR clusters largely stayed donor specific.

CDR3 length: 15 residues. CDR1 is SGHVS, CDR2 FQNEAQ, per germline. J lost 5 bases, V lost 4 bases, and 8 bases had no gene match. The TCR alpha and TCR beta cDNA libraries, bearing sample barcodes and UMIs, were generated by 5'RACE using constant-segment primers. In TCRdb, the 5' RACE reads were re-called with MiXCR into one record per CDR3 protein. Here the sample spans 300,000 to 400,000 distinct CDR3 sequences, about 16% being singletons. This clonotype was picked up many times. This clonotype was obtained from a man aged 18 to 30 who had mild COVID-19 (a few samples of this study predate the infection). Cell type and time point are not known. The sequencing sample was made of PBMCs or a T cell subset sorted from them (not recorded which). The chain joins TRBV7-8 to TRBJ1-1; 9 nucleotides line up with TRBD1. The CDR3 protein is CASSSPNRGRTEAFF. CDR3 DNA: TGTGCCAGCAGCTCACCTAACAGGGGGCGAACTGAAGCTTTCTTT.